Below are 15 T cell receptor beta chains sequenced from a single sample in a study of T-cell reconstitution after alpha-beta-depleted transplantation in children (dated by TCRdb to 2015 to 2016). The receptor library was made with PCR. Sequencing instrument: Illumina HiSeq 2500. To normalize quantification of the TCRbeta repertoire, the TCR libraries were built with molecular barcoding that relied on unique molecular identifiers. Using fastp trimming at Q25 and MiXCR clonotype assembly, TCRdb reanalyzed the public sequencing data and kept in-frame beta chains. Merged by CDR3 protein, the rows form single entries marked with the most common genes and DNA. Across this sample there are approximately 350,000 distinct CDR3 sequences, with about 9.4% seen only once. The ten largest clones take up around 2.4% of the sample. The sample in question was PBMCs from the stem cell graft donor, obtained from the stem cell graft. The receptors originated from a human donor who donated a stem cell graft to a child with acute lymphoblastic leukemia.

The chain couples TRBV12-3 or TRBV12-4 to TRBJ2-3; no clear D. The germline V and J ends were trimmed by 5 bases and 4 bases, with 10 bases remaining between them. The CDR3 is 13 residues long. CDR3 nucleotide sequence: TGTGCCAGCAGTCCTAAATCCTCAGATACGCAGTATTTT. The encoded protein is CASSPKSSDTQYF.

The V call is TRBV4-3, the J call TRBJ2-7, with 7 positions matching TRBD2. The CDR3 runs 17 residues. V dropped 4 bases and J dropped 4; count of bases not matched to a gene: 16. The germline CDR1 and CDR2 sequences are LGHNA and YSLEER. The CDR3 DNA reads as TGCGCCAGCAGCCGCCTGGGAGAGCGGGGCCATCGATACGAGCAGTACTTC. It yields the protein CASSRLGERGHRYEQYF.

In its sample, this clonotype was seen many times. CDR3 protein: CASQRDSYYEQYF. Here the CDR3 DNA reads TGTGCCAGCCAGCGGGACTCTTACTACGAGCAGTACTTC. The rearrangement joins TRBV6-1 to TRBJ2-7; 7 bases line up with TRBD2. After removal of 8 bases from V and 3 bases from J, the junction contained 7 bases not matched to a gene. The CDR3 runs to 13 residues. Germline values: CDR1 MNHNS, CDR2 SASEGT.

CDR3: CASSLEEARRNQPQHF. The DNA for the CDR3 is TGTGCCAGCAGTTTAGAGGAGGCTAGGCGCAATCAGCCCCAGCATTTT. The genes are TRBV12-3 or TRBV12-4 and TRBJ1-5, with D unresolved. V was trimmed by 1 base and J by 2 bases, leaving 12 bases between them. The CDR3 covers 16 residues.

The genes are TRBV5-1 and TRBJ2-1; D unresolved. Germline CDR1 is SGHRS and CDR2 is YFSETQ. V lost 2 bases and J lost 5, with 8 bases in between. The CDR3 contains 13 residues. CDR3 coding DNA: TGCGCCAGCAGCTTCTACTTCGACAATGAGCAGTTCTTC. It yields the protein CASSFYFDNEQFF.

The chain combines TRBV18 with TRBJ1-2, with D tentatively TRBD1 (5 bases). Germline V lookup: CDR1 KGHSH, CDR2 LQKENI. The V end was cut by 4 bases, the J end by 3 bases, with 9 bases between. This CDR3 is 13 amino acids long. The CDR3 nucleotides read TGTGCCAGCTCACAACAGGAGCACTATGGCTACACCTTC. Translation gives CASSQQEHYGYTF.

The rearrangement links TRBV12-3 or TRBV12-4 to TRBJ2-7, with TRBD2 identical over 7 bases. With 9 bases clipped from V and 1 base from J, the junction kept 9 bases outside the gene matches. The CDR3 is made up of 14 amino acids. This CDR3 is CARIGLVASYEQYF. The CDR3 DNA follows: TGTGCCAGAATCGGACTAGTGGCTTCCTACGAGCAGTACTTC.

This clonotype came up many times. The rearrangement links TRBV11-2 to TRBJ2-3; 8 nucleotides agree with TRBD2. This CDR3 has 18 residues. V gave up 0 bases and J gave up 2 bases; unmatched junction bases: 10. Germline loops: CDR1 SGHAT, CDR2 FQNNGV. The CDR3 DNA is TGTGCCAGCAGCTTAGACCCCCTCTTCGGGAGGGCCACAGATACGCAGTATTTT. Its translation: CASSLDPLFGRATDTQYF.

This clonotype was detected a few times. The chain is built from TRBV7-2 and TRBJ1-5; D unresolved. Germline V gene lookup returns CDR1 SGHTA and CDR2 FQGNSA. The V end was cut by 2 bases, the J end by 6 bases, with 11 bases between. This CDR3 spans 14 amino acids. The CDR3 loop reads CASSLSPEGQPQHF. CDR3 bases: TGTGCCAGCAGCTTATCCCCGGAAGGTCAGCCCCAGCATTTT. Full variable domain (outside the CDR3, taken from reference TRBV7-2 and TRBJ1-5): GAGVSQSPSNKVTEKGKDVELRCDPISGHTALYWYRQSLGQGLEFLIYFQGNSAPDKSGLPSDRFSAERTGGSVSTLTIQRTQQEDSAVYLCASSLSPEGQPQHFGDGTRLSIL.

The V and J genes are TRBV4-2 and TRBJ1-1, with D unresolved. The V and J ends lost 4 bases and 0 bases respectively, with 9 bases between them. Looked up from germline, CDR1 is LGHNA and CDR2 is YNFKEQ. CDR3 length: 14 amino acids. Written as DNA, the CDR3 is TGTGCCAGCAGCCTATCCTTCATGAACACTGAAGCTTTCTTT. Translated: CASSLSFMNTEAFF.

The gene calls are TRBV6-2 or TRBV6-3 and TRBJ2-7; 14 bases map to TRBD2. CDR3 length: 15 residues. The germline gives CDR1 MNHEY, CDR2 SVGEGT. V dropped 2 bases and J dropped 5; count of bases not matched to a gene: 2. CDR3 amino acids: CASSYPTSGRDEQYF. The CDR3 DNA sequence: TGTGCCAGCAGTTACCCGACTAGCGGGAGGGACGAGCAGTACTTC.

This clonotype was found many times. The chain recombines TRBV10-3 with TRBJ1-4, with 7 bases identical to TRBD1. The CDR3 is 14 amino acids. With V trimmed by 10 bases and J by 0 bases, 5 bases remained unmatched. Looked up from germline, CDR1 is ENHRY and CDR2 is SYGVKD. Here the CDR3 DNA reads TGTGCCACCTCCGGGACAGCAACTAATGAAAAACTGTTTTTT. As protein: CATSGTATNEKLFF.

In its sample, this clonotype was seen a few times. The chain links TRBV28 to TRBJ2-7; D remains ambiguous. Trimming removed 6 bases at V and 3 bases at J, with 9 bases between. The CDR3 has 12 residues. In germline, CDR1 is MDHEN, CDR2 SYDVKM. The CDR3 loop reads CASSYNHYEQYF. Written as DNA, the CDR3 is TGTGCCAGCAGCTATAACCACTACGAGCAGTACTTC.

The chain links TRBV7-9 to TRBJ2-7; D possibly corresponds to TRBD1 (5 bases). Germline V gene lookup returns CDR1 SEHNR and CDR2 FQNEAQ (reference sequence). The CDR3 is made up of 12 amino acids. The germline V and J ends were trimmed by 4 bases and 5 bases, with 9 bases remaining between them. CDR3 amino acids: CASSSTADEQYF. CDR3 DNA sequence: TGTGCCAGCAGCTCGACAGCCGACGAGCAGTACTTC.

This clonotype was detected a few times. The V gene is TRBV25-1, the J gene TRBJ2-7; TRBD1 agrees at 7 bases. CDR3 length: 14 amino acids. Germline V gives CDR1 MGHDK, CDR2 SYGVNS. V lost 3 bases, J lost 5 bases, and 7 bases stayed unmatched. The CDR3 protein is CASSDPGQSDEQYF. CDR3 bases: TGTGCCAGCAGTGACCCGGGACAGTCCGACGAGCAGTACTTC.